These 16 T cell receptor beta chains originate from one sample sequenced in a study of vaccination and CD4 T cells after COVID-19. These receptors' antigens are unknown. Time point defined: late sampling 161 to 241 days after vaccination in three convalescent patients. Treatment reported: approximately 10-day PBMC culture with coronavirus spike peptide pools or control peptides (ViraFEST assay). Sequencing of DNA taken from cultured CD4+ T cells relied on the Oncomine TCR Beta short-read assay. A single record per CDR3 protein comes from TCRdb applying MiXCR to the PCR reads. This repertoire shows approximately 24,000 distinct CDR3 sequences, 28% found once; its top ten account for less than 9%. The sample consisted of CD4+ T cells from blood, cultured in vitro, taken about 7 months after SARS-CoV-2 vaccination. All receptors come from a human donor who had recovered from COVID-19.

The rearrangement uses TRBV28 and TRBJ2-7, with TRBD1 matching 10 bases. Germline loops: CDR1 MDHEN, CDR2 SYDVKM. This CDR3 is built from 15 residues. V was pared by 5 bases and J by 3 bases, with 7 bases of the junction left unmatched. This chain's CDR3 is CASSVPGQGHYEQYF. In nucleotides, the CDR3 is TGTGCCAGCAGTGTCCCGGGACAGGGGCACTACGAGCAGTACTTC.

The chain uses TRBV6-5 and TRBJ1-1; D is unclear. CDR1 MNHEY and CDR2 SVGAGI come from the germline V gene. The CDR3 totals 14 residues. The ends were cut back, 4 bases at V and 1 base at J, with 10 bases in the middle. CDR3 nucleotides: TGTGCCAGCAGTTTAGGGCGTACGAACACTGAAGCTTTCTTT. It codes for CASSLGRTNTEAFF.

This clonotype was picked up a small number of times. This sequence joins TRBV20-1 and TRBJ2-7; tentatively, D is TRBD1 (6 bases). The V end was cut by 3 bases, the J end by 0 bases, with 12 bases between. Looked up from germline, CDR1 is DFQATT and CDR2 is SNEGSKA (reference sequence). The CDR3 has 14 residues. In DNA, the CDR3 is TGCAGTGCTAGGGAGGACAGCGTCTCCTACGAGCAGTACTTC. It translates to CSAREDSVSYEQYF.

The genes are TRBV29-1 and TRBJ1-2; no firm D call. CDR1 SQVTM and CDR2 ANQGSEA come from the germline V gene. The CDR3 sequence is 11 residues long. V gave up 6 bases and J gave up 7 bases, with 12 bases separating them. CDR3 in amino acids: CSVHSGSGYTF. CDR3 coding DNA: TGCAGCGTGCATTCGGGGAGTGGCTACACCTTC.

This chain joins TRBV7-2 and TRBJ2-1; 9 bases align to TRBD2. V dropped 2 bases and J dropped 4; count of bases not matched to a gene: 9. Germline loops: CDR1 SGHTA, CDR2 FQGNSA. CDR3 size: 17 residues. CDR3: CASSLQKGLAGYNEQFF. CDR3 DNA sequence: TGTGCCAGCAGCTTACAGAAGGGGCTAGCGGGGTACAATGAGCAGTTCTTC.

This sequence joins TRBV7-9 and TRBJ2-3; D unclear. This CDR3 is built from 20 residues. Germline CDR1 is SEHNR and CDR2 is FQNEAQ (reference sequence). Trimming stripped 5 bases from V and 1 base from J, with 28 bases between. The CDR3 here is CASSPTQKRLLRQRTDTQYF. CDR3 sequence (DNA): TGTGCCAGCAGCCCCACCCAAAAACGGTTACTAAGGCAGCGCACAGATACGCAGTATTTT.

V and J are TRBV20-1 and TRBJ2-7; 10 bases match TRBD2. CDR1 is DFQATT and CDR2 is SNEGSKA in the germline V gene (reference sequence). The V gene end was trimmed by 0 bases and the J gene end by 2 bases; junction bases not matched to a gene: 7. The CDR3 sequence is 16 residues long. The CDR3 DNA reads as TGCAGTGCTAGAGATTCGGCTAGCGGGAGCCCCTACGAGCAGTACTTC. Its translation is CSARDSASGSPYEQYF.

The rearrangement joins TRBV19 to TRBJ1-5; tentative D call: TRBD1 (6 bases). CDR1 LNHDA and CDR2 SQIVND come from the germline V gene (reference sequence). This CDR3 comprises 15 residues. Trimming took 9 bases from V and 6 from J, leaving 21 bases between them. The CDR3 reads CASNRVAISGQPQHF. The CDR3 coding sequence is TGTGCCAGCAACAGGGTCGCAATCAGTGGTCAGCCCCAGCATTTT.

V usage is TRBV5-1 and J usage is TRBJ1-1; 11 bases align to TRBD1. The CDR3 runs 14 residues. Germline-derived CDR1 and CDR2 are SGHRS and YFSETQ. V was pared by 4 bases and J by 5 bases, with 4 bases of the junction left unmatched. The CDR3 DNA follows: TGCGCCAGCAGCCACGGACAGGGGGCTACTGAAGCTTTCTTT. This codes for CASSHGQGATEAFF.

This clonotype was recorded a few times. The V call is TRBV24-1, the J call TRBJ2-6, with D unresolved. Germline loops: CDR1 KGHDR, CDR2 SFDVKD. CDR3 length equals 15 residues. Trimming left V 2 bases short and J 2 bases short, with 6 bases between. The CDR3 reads CATSDSNTGANVLTF. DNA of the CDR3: TGTGCCACCAGTGATTCCAATACTGGGGCCAACGTCCTGACTTTC.

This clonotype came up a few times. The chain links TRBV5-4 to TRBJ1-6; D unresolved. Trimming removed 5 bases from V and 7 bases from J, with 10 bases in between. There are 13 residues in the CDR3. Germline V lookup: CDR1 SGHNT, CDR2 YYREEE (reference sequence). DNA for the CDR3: TGTGCCAGCAGGGGTGTGGGGAATTCACCCCTCCACTTT. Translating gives CASRGVGNSPLHF. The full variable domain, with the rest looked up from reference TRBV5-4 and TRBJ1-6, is ETGVTQSPTHLIKTRGQQVTLRCSSQSGHNTVSWYQQALGQGPQFIFQYYREEENGRGNFPPRFSGLQFPNYSSELNVNALELDDSALYLCASRGVGNSPLHFGNGTRLTVT.

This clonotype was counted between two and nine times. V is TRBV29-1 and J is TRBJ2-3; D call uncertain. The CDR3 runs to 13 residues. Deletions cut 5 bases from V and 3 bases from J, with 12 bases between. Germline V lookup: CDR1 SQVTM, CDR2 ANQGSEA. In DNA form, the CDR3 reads TGCAGCGTTCTCGGTATTGGTACAGATACGCAGTATTTT. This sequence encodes CSVLGIGTDTQYF.

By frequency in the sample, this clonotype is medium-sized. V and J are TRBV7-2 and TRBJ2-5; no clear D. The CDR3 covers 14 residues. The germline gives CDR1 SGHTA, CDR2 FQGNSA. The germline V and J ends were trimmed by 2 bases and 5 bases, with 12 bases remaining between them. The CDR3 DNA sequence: TGTGCCAGCAGCTTATCCGCGTCCCAGGAGACCCAGTACTTC. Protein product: CASSLSASQETQYF.

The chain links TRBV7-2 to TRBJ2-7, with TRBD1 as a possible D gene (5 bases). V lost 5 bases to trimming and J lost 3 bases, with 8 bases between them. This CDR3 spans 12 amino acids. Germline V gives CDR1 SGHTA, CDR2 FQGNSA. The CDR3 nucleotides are TGTGCCAGCAGCACTGACAGCTACGAGCAGTACTTC. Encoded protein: CASSTDSYEQYF.

CDR3 sequence (DNA): TGTGCCAGCAGTGAGGGCACCGGGACCCAGTACTTC. It yields the protein CASSEGTGTQYF. The chain joins TRBV2 to TRBJ2-5; no firm D call. The CDR3 runs 12 residues. CDR1 is SNHLY and CDR2 is FYNNEI in the germline V gene. The V and J ends lost 3 bases and 7 bases respectively, with 9 bases between them.

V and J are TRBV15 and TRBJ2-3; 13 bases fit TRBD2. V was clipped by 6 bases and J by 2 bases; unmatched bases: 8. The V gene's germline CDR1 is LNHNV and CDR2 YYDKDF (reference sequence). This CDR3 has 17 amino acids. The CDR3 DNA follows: TGTGCCACCAGACAGGGCGGGACTAGCGGGAACACAGATACGCAGTATTTT. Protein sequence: CATRQGGTSGNTDTQYF.